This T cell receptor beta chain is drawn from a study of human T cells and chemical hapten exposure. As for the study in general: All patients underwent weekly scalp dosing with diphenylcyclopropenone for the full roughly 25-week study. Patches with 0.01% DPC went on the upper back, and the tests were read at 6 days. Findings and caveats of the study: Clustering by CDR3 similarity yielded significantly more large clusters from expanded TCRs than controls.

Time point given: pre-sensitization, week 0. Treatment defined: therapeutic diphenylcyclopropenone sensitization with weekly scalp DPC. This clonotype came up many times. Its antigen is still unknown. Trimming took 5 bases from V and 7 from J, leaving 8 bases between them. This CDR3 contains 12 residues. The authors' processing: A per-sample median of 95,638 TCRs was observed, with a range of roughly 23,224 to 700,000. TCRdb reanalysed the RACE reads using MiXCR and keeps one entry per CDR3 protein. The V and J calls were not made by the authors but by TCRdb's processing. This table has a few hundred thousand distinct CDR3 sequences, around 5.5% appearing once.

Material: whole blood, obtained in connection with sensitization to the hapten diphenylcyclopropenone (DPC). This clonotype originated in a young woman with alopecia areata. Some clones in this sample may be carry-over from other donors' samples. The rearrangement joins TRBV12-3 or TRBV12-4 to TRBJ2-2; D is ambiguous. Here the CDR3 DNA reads TGTGCCAGCAGTACGTCCGGCGGGGAGCTGTTTTTT. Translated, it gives CASSTSGGELFF.